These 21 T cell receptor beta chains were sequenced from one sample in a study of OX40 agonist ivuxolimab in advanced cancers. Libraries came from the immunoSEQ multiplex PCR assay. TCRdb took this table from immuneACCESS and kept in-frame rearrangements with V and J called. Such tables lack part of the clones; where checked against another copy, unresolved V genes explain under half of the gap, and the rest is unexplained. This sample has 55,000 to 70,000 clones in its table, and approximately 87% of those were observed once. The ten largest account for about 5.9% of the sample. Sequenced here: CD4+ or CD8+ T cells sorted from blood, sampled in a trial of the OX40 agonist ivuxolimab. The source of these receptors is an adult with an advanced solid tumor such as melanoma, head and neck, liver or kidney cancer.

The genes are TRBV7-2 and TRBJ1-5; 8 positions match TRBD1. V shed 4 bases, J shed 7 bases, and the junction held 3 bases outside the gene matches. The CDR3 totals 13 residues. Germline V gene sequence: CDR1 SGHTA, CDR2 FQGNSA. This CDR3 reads CASSSQGDQPQHF. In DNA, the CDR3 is TGTGCCAGCAGCTCACAGGGGGACCAGCCCCAGCATTTT.

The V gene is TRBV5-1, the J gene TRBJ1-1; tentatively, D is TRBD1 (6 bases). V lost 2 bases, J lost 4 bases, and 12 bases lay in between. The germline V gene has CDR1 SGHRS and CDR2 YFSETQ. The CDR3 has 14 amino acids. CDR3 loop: CASSLQGSGTEAFF. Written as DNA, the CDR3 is TGCGCCAGCAGCTTACAGGGTAGCGGCACTGAAGCTTTCTTT.

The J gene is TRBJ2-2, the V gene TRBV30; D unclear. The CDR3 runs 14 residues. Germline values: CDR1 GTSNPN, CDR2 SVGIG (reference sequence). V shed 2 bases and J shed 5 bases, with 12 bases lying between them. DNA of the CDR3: TGTGCCTGGAGTTCACTGACCCATACCGGGGAGCTGTTTTTT. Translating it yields CAWSSLTHTGELFF. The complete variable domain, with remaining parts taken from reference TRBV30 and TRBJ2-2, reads SQTIHQWPATLVQPVGSPLSLECTVEGTSNPNLYWYRQAAGRGLQLLFYSVGIGQISSEVPQNLSASRPQDRQFILSSKKLLLSDSGFYLCAWSSLTHTGELFFGEGSRLTVL.

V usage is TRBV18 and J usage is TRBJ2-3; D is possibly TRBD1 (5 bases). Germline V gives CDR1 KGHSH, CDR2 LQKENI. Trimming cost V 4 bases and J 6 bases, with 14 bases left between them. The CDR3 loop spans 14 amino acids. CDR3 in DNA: TGTGCCAGCTCACTTCCAGGGTTTAACGATACGCAGTATTTT. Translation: CASSLPGFNDTQYF.

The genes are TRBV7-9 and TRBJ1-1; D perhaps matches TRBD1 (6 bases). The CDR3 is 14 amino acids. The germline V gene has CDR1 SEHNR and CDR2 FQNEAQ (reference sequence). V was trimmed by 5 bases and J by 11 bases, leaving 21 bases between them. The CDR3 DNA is TGTGCCAGCAGCCCACAAACCACAGGGTTGAGGGCTTTCTTT. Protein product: CASSPQTTGLRAFF.

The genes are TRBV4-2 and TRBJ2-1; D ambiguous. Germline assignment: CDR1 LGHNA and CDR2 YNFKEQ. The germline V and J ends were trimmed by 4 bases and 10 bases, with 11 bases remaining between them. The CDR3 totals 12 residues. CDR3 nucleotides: TGTGCCAGCAGCCGTAACTCAGGAGAGCAGTTCTTC. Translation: CASSRNSGEQFF.

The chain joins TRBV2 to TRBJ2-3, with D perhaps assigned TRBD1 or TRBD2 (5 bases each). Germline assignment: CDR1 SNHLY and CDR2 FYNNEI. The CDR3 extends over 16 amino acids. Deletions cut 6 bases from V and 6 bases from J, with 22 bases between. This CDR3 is CASRAARGDKWDTQYF. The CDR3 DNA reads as TGTGCCAGCAGGGCCGCACGGGGCGACAAATGGGATACGCAGTATTTT.

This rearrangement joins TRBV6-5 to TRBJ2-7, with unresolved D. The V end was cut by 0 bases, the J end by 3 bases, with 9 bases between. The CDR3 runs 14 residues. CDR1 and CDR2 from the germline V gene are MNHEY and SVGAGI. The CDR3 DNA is TGTGCCAGCAGTTACTCGAAAGATTTCTACGAGCAGTACTTC. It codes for CASSYSKDFYEQYF.

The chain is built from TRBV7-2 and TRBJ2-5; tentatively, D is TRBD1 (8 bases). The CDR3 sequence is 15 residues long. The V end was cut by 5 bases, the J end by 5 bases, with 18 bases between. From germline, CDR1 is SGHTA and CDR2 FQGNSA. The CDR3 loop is CASSTTGGAGETQYF. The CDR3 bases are TGTGCCAGCAGCACCACAGGGGGGGCTGGGGAGACCCAGTACTTC.

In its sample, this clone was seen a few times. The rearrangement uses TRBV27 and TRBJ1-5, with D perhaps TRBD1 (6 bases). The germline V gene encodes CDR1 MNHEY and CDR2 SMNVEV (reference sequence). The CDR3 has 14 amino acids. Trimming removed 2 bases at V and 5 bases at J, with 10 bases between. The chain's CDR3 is CASSLGRGDQPQHF. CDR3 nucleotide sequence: TGTGCCAGCAGTTTAGGCAGGGGCGATCAGCCCCAGCATTTT.

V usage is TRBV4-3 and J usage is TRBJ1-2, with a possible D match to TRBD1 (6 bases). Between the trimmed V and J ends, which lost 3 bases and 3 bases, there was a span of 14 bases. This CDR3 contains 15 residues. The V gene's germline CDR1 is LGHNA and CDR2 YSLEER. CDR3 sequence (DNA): TGCGCCAGCAGCCACCTAAGGACAGAGCACTATGGCTACACCTTC. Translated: CASSHLRTEHYGYTF.

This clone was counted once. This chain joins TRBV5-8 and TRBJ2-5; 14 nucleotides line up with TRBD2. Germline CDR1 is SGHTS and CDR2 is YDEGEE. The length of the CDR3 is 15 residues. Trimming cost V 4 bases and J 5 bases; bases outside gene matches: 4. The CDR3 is CASSGGLAGVETQYF. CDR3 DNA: TGTGCCAGCAGCGGGGGACTAGCGGGGGTGGAGACCCAGTACTTC.

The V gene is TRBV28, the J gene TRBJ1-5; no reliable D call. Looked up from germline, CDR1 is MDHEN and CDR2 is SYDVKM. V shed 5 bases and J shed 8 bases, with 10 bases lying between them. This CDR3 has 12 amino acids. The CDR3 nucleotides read TGTGCCAGCAGTCAGAATAGGGAGCCCCAGCATTTT. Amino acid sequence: CASSQNREPQHF.

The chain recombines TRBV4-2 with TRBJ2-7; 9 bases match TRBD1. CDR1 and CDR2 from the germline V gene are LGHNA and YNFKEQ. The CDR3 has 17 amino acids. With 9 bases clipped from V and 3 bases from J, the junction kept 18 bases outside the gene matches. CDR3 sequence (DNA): TGTGCCAGTAGTAATTATCCGGGACAGGGCCTGTTCTACGAGCAGTACTTC. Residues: CASSNYPGQGLFYEQYF.

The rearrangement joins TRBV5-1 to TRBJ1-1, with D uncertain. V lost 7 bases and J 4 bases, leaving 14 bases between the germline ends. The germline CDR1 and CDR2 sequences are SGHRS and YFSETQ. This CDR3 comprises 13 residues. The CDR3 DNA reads TGCGCCAGCGGCGATCAAATAGGCACTGAAGCTTTCTTT. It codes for CASGDQIGTEAFF.

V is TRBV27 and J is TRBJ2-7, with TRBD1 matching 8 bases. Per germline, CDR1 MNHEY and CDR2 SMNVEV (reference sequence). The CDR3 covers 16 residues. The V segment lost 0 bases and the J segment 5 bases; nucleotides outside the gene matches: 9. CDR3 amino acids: CASSLSKGQGTHEQYF. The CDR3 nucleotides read TGTGCCAGCAGTTTATCGAAAGGACAGGGTACGCACGAGCAGTACTTC.

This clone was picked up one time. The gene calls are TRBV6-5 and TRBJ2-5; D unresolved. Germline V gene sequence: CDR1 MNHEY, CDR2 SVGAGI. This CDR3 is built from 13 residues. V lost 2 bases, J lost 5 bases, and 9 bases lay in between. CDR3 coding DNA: TGTGCCAGCAGTTACAGGTTGGGGGAGACCCAGTACTTC. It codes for CASSYRLGETQYF.

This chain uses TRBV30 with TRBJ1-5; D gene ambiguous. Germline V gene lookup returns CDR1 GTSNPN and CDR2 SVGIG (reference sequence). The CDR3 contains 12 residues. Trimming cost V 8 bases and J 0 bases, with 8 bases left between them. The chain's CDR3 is CAASGSNQPQHF. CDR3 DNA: TGTGCCGCCTCGGGTAGCAATCAGCCCCAGCATTTT.

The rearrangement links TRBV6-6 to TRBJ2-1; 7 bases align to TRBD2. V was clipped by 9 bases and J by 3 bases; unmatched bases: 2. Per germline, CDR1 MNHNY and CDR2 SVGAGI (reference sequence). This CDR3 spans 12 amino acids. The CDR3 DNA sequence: TGTGCCAGTCAGCGGGACTACAATGAGCAGTTCTTC. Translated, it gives CASQRDYNEQFF.

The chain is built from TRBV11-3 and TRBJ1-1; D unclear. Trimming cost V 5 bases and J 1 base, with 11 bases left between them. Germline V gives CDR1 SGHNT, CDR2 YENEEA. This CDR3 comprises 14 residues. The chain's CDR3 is CASSPSRRNTEAFF. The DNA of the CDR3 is TGTGCCAGCAGCCCTAGTAGGAGGAACACTGAAGCTTTCTTT.

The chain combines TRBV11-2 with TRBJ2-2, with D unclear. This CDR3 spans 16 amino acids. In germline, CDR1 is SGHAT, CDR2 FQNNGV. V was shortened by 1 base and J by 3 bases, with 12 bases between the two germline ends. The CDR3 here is CASSLAALWDTGELFF. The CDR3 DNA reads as TGTGCCAGCAGCTTAGCTGCGTTGTGGGACACCGGGGAGCTGTTTTTT.